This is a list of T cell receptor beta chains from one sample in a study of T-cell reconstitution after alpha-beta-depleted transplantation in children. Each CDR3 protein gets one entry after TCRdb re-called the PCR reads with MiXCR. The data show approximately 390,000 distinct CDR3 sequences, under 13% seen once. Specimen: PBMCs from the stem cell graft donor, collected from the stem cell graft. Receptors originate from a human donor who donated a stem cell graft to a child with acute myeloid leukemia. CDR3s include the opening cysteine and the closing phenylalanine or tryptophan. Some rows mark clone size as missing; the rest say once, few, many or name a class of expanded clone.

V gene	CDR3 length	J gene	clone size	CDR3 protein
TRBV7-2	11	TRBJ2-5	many	CASRGQETQYF
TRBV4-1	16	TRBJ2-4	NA	CASSPQGAGTGNIQYF
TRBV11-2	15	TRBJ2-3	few	CASSLEPRGIDTQYF
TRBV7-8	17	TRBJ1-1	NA	CASSPTTGFILFAEAFF
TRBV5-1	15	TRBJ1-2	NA	CASSLGNSGEYGYTF
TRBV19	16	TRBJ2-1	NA	CASSNTGLAPYNEQFF
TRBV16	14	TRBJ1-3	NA	CASSQSTAGNTIYF
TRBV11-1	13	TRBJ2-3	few	CASSPTLADTQYF
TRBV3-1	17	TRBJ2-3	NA	CASSQDSPGVGTDTQYF
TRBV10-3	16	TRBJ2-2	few	CAISAPGGTNTGELFF
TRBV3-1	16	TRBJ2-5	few	CASSPRVGLAEETQYF
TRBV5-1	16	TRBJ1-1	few	CASSLAGTDTNTEAFF
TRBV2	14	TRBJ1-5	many	CASTRQNSNQPQHF